This TCR beta chain comes out of a study of T-cell reconstitution after alpha-beta-depleted transplantation in children. About this clonotype itself: Its antigen is undetermined.

Unique molecular identifiers were built into the TCRbeta library. TCRdb re-called the PCR reads with MiXCR, one entry per CDR3 protein. Found here are about 420,000 distinct CDR3 sequences, around 16% of them singletons; the top ten hold around 28%. Study-level findings and limits: Alpha-beta T cells about two months after transplant reportedly derived from several hundred expanded graft clones. Recipient T cells and thymic progenitors that survived were the source of the high TCRbeta diversity seen at day 60 in some patients. After one year, T-cell counts and TCRbeta diversity mostly came from new T cells.

The junction had 9 bases not matched to a gene; V was cut back by 6 bases and J by 6 bases. In germline, CDR1 is ENHRY, CDR2 SYGVKD. The CDR3 runs 15 residues. The gene calls are TRBV10-3 and TRBJ2-2; 8 bases align to TRBD2. The receptor comes from a boy under three years old who had a stem cell transplant for Wiskott-Aldrich syndrome, so the T cells may come from the graft donor. This specimen was PBMCs, mostly from graft donor cells, taken 360 days after TCRalphabeta/CD19-depleted stem cell transplant. The CDR3 DNA reads as TGTGCCATCAGACCCGGGACTAGTGACCCCGGGGAGCTGTTTTTT. Encoded protein: CAIRPGTSDPGELFF.